This T cell receptor (beta chain) emerged from a study of blood T cell repertoires in COVID-19. Overall study context: Whether acute or convalescent, the COVID-19 samples came from the United States, Italy and Spain. T cells, B-cell-depleted T cells, or PBMCs supplied cDNA or gDNA.

Per the original methods: Amplifying reference gene primers gave estimates of nucleated cell counts. The assay was immunoSEQ multiplex PCR, and TCRdb's table has in-frame clones only and misses some. That table is the source of V, J and clone size, and D and trimming were worked out from the DNA. The sample shows about 140,000 clones, 85% of them seen only once. Trimming cost V 3 bases and J 6 bases, with 14 bases left between them. The CDR3 covers 14 residues. Germline V gene lookup returns CDR1 MNHEY and CDR2 SVGAGI. Each recovered donor of Cohort 3 presented with two negative PCRs, clearance, or symptom resolution.

Input material: PBMCs or T cells enriched from blood (not recorded which). This TCR derives from a woman between 40 and 55 years old who had recovered from COVID-19. The rearrangement links TRBV6-5 to TRBJ1-2; the D gene is possibly TRBD1 (5 bases). DNA of the CDR3: TGTGCCAGCAGTTATCCCTCCTCAGGGAATGGCTACACCTTC. Translation gives CASSYPSSGNGYTF.